Listed here are 19 T cell receptor beta chains from one sample, sequenced in a study of cytomegalovirus exposure and HLA in healthy donors. The PCR used 60 Vbeta and 13 Jbeta primers. Data came from immunoSEQ multiplex PCR; TCRdb stores just in-frame clones and leaves some out. The sample lists some 120,000 clones, roughly 80% occurring once. Specimen: PBMCs. Receptor source: a woman younger than 35 in good health and CMV-seronegative.

The genes are TRBV7-3 and TRBJ2-3; possible D gene TRBD1, 6 bases. This CDR3 is built from 17 residues. V gave up 2 bases and J gave up 0 bases, with 15 bases separating them. Germline V gene lookup returns CDR1 SGHTA and CDR2 FQGTGA. In DNA form, the CDR3 reads TGTGCCAGCAGCTTATGGGGGACAAGGGGAAGCACAGATACGCAGTATTTT. It specifies CASSLWGTRGSTDTQYF.

This clone occurred once. V usage is TRBV5-1 and J usage is TRBJ2-7; D is perhaps TRBD1 (6 bases). CDR3 length: 14 amino acids. V was shortened by 3 bases and J by 2 bases, with 12 bases between the two germline ends. CDR1 and CDR2 from the germline V gene are SGHRS and YFSETQ. CDR3 loop: CASSSWTAPYEQYF. The CDR3 coding sequence is TGCGCCAGCAGCTCCTGGACAGCTCCCTACGAGCAGTACTTC.

The J gene is TRBJ2-3, the V gene TRBV15; 7 nucleotides agree with TRBD1. With V trimmed by 0 bases and J by 6 bases, 3 bases remained unmatched. CDR3 length: 14 amino acids. Germline lookup yields CDR1 LNHNV and CDR2 YYDKDF (reference sequence). The CDR3 nucleotides read TGTGCCACCAGCAGAGATCTGACAGGGGATACGCAGTATTTT. Translating gives CATSRDLTGDTQYF.

For this clone: Lacking the conserved final phenylalanine or tryptophan, this CDR3 likely reflects a read error. The chain employs TRBV5-1 and TRBJ2-3; D call uncertain. The CDR3 contains 14 residues. Germline CDR1 and CDR2: SGHRS and YFSETQ. V lost 2 bases, J lost 2 bases, and 9 bases lay in between. CDR3 sequence reads: CASSFPVSTDTQYL. The CDR3 nucleotides are TGCGCCAGCAGCTTCCCGGTTTCCACAGATACGCAGTATCTT.

This chain connects TRBV5-4 to TRBJ1-2, with D unresolved. V was trimmed by 5 bases and J by 1 base, leaving 9 bases between them. This CDR3 is 13 amino acids long. From germline, CDR1 is SGHNT and CDR2 YYREEE (reference sequence). CDR3 coding DNA: TGTGCCAGCAGACCGATACTTAACTATGGCTACACCTTC. It translates to CASRPILNYGYTF. The whole variable domain, filled in from reference TRBV5-4 and TRBJ1-2, reads ETGVTQSPTHLIKTRGQQVTLRCSSQSGHNTVSWYQQALGQGPQFIFQYYREEENGRGNFPPRFSGLQFPNYSSELNVNALELDDSALYLCASRPILNYGYTFGSGTRLTVV.

This clone was found once. This sequence joins TRBV11-2 and TRBJ1-1; possibly TRBD1 for D (6 bases). The ends were cut back, 3 bases at V and 4 bases at J, with 15 bases in the middle. This CDR3 spans 15 amino acids. The germline V gene encodes CDR1 SGHAT and CDR2 FQNNGV. The CDR3 nucleotides are TGTGCCAGCAGCTTGTTAACAGGGAGAGGCACTGAAGCTTTCTTT. Its protein is CASSLLTGRGTEAFF.

The chain combines TRBV19 with TRBJ1-1, with TRBD1 matching 10 bases. CDR1 and CDR2 (germline): LNHDA, SQIVND (reference sequence). This CDR3 spans 13 amino acids. V lost 6 bases and J lost 5; bases outside the gene matches: 3. CDR3 sequence reads: CASRTGGLTEAFF. CDR3 nucleotide sequence: TGTGCCAGTAGGACAGGGGGCTTAACTGAAGCTTTCTTT.

This clone has a single count. The chain uses TRBV6-1 and TRBJ1-2, with D possibly being TRBD1 (5 bases). Germline loops: CDR1 MNHNS, CDR2 SASEGT. V was pared by 7 bases and J by 4 bases, with 13 bases between. This CDR3 is 13 amino acids long. The chain's CDR3 is CASTPLGGYGYTF. The CDR3 nucleotides are TGTGCCAGCACCCCCCTGGGGGGCTATGGCTACACCTTC.

This clone was recorded a few times. This chain joins TRBV28 and TRBJ1-1, with D possibly being TRBD1 (5 bases). The germline gives CDR1 MDHEN, CDR2 SYDVKM. CDR3 length: 15 residues. V dropped 6 bases and J dropped 3 bases, with 17 bases sitting between them. The CDR3 bases are TGTGCCAGCAGCCCCGCTCGGGGGTCCCACACTGAAGCTTTCTTT. Protein: CASSPARGSHTEAFF.

The chain employs TRBV7-3 and TRBJ2-5; TRBD1 matches 8 bases. The DNA end is more similar to TRBJ2-7, so the J call may be wrong. The CDR3 extends over 16 amino acids. The germline gives CDR1 SGHTA, CDR2 FQGTGA. In DNA form, the CDR3 reads TGTGCCAGCAGCCCTTCAGGGGGCGGGCCTACCTACGAGCAGTACTTC. Translation: CASSPSGGGPTYEQYF.

This chain uses TRBV6-1 with TRBJ2-1; perhaps TRBD2 as D (6 bases). This CDR3 has 16 residues. The germline CDR1 and CDR2 sequences are MNHNS and SASEGT. The V end was cut by 0 bases, the J end by 3 bases, with 12 bases between. The CDR3 here is CASSEAPTGLYNEQFF. The CDR3 DNA reads TGTGCCAGCAGTGAAGCGCCAACGGGACTCTACAATGAGCAGTTCTTC.

The chain has TRBV30 and TRBJ2-1; no firm D call. V lost 5 bases to trimming and J lost 11 bases, with 16 bases between them. The CDR3 is 12 amino acids. Germline V gene lookup returns CDR1 GTSNPN and CDR2 SVGIG (reference sequence). The CDR3: CAWASPQRQQFF. DNA of the CDR3: TGTGCCTGGGCTAGTCCTCAGCGCCAGCAGTTCTTC.

This clone was seen a few times. V gene TRBV29-1 combines with J gene TRBJ2-1; 9 nucleotides line up with TRBD1. In germline, CDR1 is SQVTM, CDR2 ANQGSEA. This CDR3 spans 13 amino acids. The junction had 4 bases not matched to a gene; V was cut back by 7 bases and J by 3 bases. In nucleotides, the CDR3 is TGCAGCGCCGGACAGGGGAACTACAATGAGCAGTTCTTC. It codes for CSAGQGNYNEQFF.

For this clone: The same CDR3 is also encoded by other DNA sequences in this sample. This chain uses TRBV6-4 with TRBJ2-3, with 7 nucleotides matching TRBD2. J gave up 1 base and V 3 bases, and 4 bases lay outside the gene matches. The CDR3 is made up of 15 amino acids. Germline assignment: CDR1 MRHNA and CDR2 SNTAGT. In nucleotides, the CDR3 is TGTGCCAGCAGTGAGTCGGCGGGGGGCACAGATACGCAGTATTTT. It specifies CASSESAGGTDTQYF.

This chain uses TRBV27 with TRBJ2-7, with D possibly TRBD2 on 7 matching bases. In germline, CDR1 is MNHEY, CDR2 SMNVEV (reference sequence). This CDR3 is built from 14 residues. V gave up 6 bases and J gave up 5 bases, with 17 bases separating them. CDR3: CASRSGGPLNEQYF. The CDR3 DNA reads TGTGCCAGCAGGTCCGGGGGGCCTCTTAACGAGCAGTACTTC.

Worth noting for this clone: The sample carries other DNA sequences with the same CDR3. The chain joins TRBV27 to TRBJ2-7, with a tentative D call TRBD2 (6 bases). CDR3 length: 15 amino acids. The germline V gene has CDR1 MNHEY and CDR2 SMNVEV (reference sequence). V was cut by 2 bases and J by 1 base, with 12 bases left in between. CDR3 in DNA: TGTGCCAGCAGTTTAGCAGGGACTGCATCCTACGAGCAGTACTTC. Amino acid sequence: CASSLAGTASYEQYF.

V and J are TRBV5-1 and TRBJ1-3; weak D call: TRBD1 (5 bases). V lost 4 bases to trimming and J lost 0 bases, with 14 bases between them. This CDR3 spans 16 amino acids. The germline gives CDR1 SGHRS, CDR2 YFSETQ. CDR3 region: CASSPTDLPSGNTIYF. The DNA of the CDR3 is TGCGCCAGCAGCCCGACAGATCTTCCCTCTGGAAACACCATATATTTT.

The rearrangement links TRBV6-6 to TRBJ2-5; 7 positions match TRBD1. CDR1 MNHNY and CDR2 SVGAGI come from the germline V gene (reference sequence). Germline trimming cut 6 bases from V and 4 bases from J; bases unmatched to any gene: 5. This CDR3 spans 13 amino acids. CDR3 amino acids: CASRQPGGETQYF. The CDR3 nucleotides read TGTGCCAGCAGACAACCAGGGGGAGAGACCCAGTACTTC.

This chain joins TRBV18 and TRBJ2-1, with D possibly TRBD2 on 5 matching bases. V was cut by 3 bases and J by 4 bases, with 10 bases left in between. The V gene's germline CDR1 is KGHSH and CDR2 LQKENI. The CDR3 has 14 residues. The CDR3 region is CASSPTRVYNEQFF. The CDR3 DNA reads TGTGCCAGCTCACCTACGAGGGTTTACAATGAGCAGTTCTTC.